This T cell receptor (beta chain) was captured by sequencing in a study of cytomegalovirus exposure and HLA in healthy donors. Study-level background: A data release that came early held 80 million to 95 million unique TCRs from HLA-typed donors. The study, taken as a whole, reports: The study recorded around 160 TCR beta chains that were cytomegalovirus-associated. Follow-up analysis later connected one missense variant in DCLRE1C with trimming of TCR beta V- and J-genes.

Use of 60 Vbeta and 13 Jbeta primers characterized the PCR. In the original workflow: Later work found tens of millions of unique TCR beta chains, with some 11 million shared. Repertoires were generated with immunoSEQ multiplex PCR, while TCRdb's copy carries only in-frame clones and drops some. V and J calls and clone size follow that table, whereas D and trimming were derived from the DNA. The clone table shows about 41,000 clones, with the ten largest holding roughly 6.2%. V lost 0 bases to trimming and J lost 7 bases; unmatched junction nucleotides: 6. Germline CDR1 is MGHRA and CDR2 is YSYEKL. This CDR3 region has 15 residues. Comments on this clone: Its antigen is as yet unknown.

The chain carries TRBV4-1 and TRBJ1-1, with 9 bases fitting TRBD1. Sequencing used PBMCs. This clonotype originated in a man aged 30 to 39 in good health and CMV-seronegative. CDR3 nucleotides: TGCGCCAGCAGCCAAGACGCGGGACAGGGTGTTGAAGCTTTCTTT. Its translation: CASSQDAGQGVEAFF.